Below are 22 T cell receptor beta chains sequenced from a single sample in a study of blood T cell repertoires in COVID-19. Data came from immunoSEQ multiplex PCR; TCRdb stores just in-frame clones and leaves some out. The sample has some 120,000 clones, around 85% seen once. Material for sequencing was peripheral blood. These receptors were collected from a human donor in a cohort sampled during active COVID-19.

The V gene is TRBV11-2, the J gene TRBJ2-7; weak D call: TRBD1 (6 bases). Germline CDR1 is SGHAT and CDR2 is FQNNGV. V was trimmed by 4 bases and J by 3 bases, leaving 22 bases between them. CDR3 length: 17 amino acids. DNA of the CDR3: TGTGCCAGCAGCTGGAATACGGCCGGGACAACCCGCTACGAGCAGTACGTC. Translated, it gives CASSWNTAGTTRYEQYV.

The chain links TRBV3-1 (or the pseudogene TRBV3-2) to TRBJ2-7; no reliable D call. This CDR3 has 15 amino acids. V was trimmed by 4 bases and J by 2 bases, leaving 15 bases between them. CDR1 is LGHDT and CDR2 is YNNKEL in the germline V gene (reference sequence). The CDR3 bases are TGTGCCAGCAGCCGCCTCCAAGCGCCAGCCTACGAGCAGTACTTC. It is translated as CASSRLQAPAYEQYF.

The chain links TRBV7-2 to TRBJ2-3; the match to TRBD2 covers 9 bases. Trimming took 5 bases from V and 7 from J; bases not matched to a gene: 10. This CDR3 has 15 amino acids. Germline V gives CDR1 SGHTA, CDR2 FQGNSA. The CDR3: CASSPFIAGAYTQYF. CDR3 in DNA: TGTGCCAGCAGCCCGTTCATAGCGGGAGCTTATACGCAGTATTTT.

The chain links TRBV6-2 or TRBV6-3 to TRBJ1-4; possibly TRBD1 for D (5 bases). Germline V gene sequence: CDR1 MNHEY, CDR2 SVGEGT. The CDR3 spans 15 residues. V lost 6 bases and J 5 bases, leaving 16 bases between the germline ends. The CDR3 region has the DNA TGTGCCAGCAGCCCGACGGGGGTCGGCAATGAAAAACTGTTTTTT. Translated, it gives CASSPTGVGNEKLFF.

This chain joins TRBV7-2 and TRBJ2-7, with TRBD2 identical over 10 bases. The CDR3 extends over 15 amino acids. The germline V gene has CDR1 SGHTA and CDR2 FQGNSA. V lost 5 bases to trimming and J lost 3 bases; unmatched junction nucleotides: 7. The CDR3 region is CASSPVSGGNYEQYF. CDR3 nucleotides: TGTGCCAGCAGCCCTGTTAGCGGGGGGAACTACGAGCAGTACTTC.

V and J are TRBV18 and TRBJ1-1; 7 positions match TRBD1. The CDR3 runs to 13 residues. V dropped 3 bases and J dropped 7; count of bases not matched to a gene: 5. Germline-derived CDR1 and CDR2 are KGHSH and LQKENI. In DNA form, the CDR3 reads TGTGCCAGCTCACCCAGGGGGACATTTGAAGCTTTCTTT. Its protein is CASSPRGTFEAFF.

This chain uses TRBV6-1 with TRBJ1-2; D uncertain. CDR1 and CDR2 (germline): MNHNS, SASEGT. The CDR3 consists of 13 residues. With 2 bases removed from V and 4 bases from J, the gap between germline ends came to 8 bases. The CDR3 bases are TGTGCCAGCAGTGAATTTCAGGCCTATGGCTACACCTTC. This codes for CASSEFQAYGYTF.

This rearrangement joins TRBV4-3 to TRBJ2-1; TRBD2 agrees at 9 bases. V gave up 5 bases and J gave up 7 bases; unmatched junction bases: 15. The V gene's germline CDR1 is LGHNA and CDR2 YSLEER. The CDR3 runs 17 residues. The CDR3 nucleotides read TGCGCCAGCAGCTCAAATAAGGCTAGCGGGGTGTCTAATGAGCAGTTCTTC. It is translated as CASSSNKASGVSNEQFF.

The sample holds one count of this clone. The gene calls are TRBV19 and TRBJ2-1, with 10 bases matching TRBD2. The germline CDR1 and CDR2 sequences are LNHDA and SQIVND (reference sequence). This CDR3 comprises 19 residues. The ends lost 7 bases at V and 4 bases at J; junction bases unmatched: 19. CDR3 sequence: CASTARRASGSVGYNEQFF. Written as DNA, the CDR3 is TGTGCCAGTACGGCACGTCGGGCTAGCGGGAGTGTCGGGTACAATGAGCAGTTCTTC.

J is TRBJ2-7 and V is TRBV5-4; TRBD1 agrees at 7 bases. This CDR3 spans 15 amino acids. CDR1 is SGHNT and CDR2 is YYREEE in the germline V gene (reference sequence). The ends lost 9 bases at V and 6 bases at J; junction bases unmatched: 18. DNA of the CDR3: TGTGCCACAGGGGCTAATAGACAGGGAGTGGCCGAGCAGTACTTC. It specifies CATGANRQGVAEQYF.

In DNA, the CDR3 is TGCGCCAGCAGCCAAGAAGGGGGCTATGGCTACACCTTC. Amino acids: CASSQEGGYGYTF. The V call is TRBV4-3, the J call TRBJ1-2; maybe TRBD1 (6 bases). Trimming pared 0 bases from V and 4 bases from J, leaving 6 bases between. The CDR3 runs 13 residues. Germline V lookup: CDR1 LGHNA, CDR2 YSLEER.

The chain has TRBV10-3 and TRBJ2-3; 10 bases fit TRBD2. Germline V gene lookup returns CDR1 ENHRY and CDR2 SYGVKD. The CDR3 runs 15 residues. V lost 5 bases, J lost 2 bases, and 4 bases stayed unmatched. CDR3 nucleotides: TGTGCCATCAGTCTAGCGGGAGTAGTCACAGATACGCAGTATTTT. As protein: CAISLAGVVTDTQYF.

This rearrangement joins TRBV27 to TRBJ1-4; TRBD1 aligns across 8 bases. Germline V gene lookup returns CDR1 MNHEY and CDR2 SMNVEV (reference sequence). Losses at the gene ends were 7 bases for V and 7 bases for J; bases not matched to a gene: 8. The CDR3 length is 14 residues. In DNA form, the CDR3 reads TGTGCCAGCAAAAGACAGGGGATCGGTGAAAAACTGTTTTTT. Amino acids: CASKRQGIGEKLFF.

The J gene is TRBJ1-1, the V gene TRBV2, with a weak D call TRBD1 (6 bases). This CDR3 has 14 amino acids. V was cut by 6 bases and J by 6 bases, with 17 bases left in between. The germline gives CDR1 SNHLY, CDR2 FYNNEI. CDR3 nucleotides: TGTGCCAGCAGACCGATGGTATCAGGGGCTGAAGCTTTCTTT. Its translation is CASRPMVSGAEAFF. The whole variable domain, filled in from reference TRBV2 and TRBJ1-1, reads EPEVTQTPSHQVTQMGQEVILRCVPISNHLYFYWYRQILGQKVEFLVSFYNNEISEKSEIFDDQFSVERPDGSNFTLKIRSTKLEDSAMYFCASRPMVSGAEAFFGQGTRLTVV.

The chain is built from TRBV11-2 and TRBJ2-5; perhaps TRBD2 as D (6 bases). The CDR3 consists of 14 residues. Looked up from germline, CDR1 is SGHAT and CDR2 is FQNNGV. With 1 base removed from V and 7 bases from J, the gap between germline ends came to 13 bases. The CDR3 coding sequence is TGTGCCAGCAGCTTAGTTTGGGGGGACGGGACCCAGTACTTC. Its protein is CASSLVWGDGTQYF.

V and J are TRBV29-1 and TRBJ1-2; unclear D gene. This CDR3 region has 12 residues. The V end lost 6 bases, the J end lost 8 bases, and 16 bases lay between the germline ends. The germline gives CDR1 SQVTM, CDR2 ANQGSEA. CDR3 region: CSVVGGTPGYTF. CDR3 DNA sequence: TGCAGCGTGGTTGGCGGAACTCCCGGCTACACCTTC. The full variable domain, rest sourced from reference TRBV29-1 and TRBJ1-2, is SAVISQKPSRDICQRGTSLTIQCQVDSQVTMMFWYRQQPGQSLTLIATANQGSEATYESGFVIDKFPISRPNLTFSTLTVSNMSPEDSSIYLCSVVGGTPGYTFGSGTRLTVV.

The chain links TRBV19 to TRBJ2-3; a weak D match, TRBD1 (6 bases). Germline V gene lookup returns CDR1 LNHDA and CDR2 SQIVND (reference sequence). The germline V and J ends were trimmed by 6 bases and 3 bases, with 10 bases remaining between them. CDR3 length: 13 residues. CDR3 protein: CASRPDSTDTQYF. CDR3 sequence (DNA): TGTGCCAGTAGGCCGGACAGTACAGATACGCAGTATTTT.

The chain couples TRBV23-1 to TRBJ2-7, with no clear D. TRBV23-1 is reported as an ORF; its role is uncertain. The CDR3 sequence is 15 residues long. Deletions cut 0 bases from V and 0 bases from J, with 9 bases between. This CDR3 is CASSQSRRSSYEQYF. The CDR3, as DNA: TGCGCCAGCAGTCAATCGAGGCGGAGCTCCTACGAGCAGTACTTC.

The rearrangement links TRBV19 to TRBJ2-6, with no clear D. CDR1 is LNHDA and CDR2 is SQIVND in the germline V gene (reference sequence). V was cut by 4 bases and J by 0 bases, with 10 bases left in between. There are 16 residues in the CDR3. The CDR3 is CASSSDTSSGANVLTF. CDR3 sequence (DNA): TGTGCCAGTAGTAGTGACACCAGCTCTGGGGCCAACGTCCTGACTTTC.

In DNA form, the CDR3 reads TGCAGTGCTAGAGAGGGCGAGACCCAGTACTTC. It translates to CSAREGETQYF. V usage is TRBV20-1 and J usage is TRBJ2-5; D is unresolved. Germline V gives CDR1 DFQATT, CDR2 SNEGSKA (reference sequence). Deletions cut 0 bases from V and 5 bases from J, with 4 bases between. There are 11 residues in the CDR3.

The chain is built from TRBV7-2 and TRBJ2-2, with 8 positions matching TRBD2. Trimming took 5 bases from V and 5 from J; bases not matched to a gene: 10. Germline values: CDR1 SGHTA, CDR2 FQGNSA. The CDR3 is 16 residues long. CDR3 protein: CASSPGGLVRTGELFF. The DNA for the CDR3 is TGTGCCAGCAGCCCGGGGGGGCTAGTTCGGACCGGGGAGCTGTTTTTT.

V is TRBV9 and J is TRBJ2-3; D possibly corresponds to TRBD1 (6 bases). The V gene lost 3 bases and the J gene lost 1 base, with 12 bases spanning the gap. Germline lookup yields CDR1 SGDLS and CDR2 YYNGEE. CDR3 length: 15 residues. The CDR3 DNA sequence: TGTGCCAGCAGCGGACAGGCCTCCCGCACAGATACGCAGTATTTT. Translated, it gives CASSGQASRTDTQYF.